This is a list of T cell receptor beta chains from one sample in a study of human T cells and chemical hapten exposure. TCRdb used MiXCR to reprocess the RACE reads, holding one entry per CDR3 protein. The sample includes under 450,000 distinct CDR3 sequences, roughly 4.8% of them seen just once. Sample: whole blood, taken in connection with sensitization to the hapten diphenylcyclopropenone (DPC). The receptors come from a woman between 45 and 60 years old with alopecia areata. Some clones in this sample may be carry-over from other donors' samples. Each CDR3 is given with its conserved first and last residue. The D gene is left open where the match is weak. Not all rows give a size; the values are once, few, many and, for expanded clones, a class.

size: .
V: TRBV10-3
J: TRBJ2-2
D: TRBD1
CDR3: CAIRDVSGGISTGELFF
DNA: TGTGCCATCCGTGACGTGTCAGGGGGCATAAGCACCGGGGAGCTGTTTTTT

size: many
V: TRBV20-1
J: TRBJ1-2
D: .
CDR3: CSARHTGTGAQGYTF
DNA: TGCAGTGCTCGCCATACCGGGACGGGGGCACAAGGCTACACCTTC

size: many
V: TRBV6-5
J: TRBJ1-5
D: .
CDR3: CASSSQGFSNQPQHF
DNA: TGTGCCAGCAGTTCGCAGGGTTTCAGCAATCAGCCCCAGCATTTT

size: many
V: TRBV28
J: TRBJ2-3
D: TRBD1
CDR3: CASSRQGTGVSTDTQYF
DNA: TGTGCCAGCAGTCGCCAGGGGACAGGGGTGAGCACAGATACGCAGTATTTT

size: many
V: TRBV6-1
J: TRBJ2-7
D: .
CDR3: CASSESGNSYEQYF
DNA: TGTGCCAGCAGTGAATCGGGCAATTCCTACGAGCAGTACTTC

size: many
V: TRBV29-1
J: TRBJ2-4
D: .
CDR3: CSVGAIDIQYF
DNA: TGCAGCGTTGGGGCGATAGACATTCAGTACTTC

size: few
V: TRBV15
J: TRBJ1-6
D: TRBD1
CDR3: CATSRVRDRGALNSPLHF
DNA: TGTGCCACCAGCAGAGTCCGGGACAGGGGGGCCCTTAATTCACCCCTCCACTTT

size: .
V: TRBV4-1
J: TRBJ2-1
D: TRBD1
CDR3: CASSHRDRGVDEQFF
DNA: TGCGCCAGCAGCCACCGGGACAGGGGTGTCGATGAGCAGTTCTTC

size: .
V: TRBV5-6
J: TRBJ1-1
D: .
CDR3: CASSLAPTGRTEAFF
DNA: TGTGCCAGCAGCTTGGCCCCTACAGGGAGAACTGAAGCTTTCTTT

size: .
V: TRBV6-2/TRBV6-3
J: TRBJ2-1
D: .
CDR3: CASSYVRRQRGPGEQFF
DNA: TGTGCCAGCAGTTATGTTCGCCGCCAAAGGGGACCAGGAGAGCAGTTCTTC

size: .
V: TRBV20-1
J: TRBJ2-3
D: .
CDR3: CSAPGWPGTDTQYF
DNA: TGCAGTGCGCCCGGGTGGCCCGGGACAGATACGCAGTATTTT

size: few
V: TRBV20-1
J: TRBJ1-1
D: .
CDR3: CSARDPGRWAFF
DNA: TGCAGTGCTAGAGATCCGGGGAGATGGGCTTTCTTT

size: many
V: TRBV6-5
J: TRBJ1-5
D: .
CDR3: CASSLRRNSNQPQHF
DNA: TGTGCCAGCAGTCTCCGACGGAATAGCAATCAGCCCCAGCATTTT

size: many
V: TRBV5-4
J: TRBJ1-1
D: .
CDR3: CAGKGGNTEAFF
DNA: TGTGCCGGGAAGGGGGGTAACACTGAAGCTTTCTTT

size: many
V: TRBV2
J: TRBJ2-3
D: .
CDR3: CASSEGVTSTDTQYF
DNA: TGTGCCAGCAGTGAGGGAGTAACTAGCACAGATACGCAGTATTTT

size: many
V: TRBV12-3/TRBV12-4
J: TRBJ2-3
D: .
CDR3: CASSPGGGALTQYF
DNA: TGTGCCAGCAGCCCCGGAGGGGGAGCCCTTACGCAGTATTTT

size: many
V: TRBV28
J: TRBJ1-5
D: .
CDR3: CASSYRQDYSNQPQHF
DNA: TGTGCCAGCAGTTATAGACAGGACTATAGCAATCAGCCCCAGCATTTT

size: many
V: TRBV18
J: TRBJ2-5
D: .
CDR3: CASSLDLQETQYF
DNA: TGTGCCAGCTCACTGGACCTTCAAGAGACCCAGTACTTC

size: many
V: TRBV7-6
J: TRBJ2-3
D: .
CDR3: CASSSVPYDRGDTQYF
DNA: TGTGCCAGCAGCTCGGTTCCATACGACCGGGGAGATACGCAGTATTTT

size: .
V: TRBV4-3
J: TRBJ2-7
D: .
CDR3: CASSQFRSYEQYF
DNA: TGCGCCAGCAGCCAATTTCGCTCCTACGAGCAGTACTTC

size: .
V: TRBV4-2
J: TRBJ2-2
D: TRBD2
CDR3: CASSLGAGGDTGELFF
DNA: TGTGCCAGCAGCCTTGGGGCGGGAGGAGACACCGGGGAGCTGTTTTTT

size: many
V: TRBV6-2/TRBV6-3
J: TRBJ2-1
D: TRBD2
CDR3: CASSFSGGHEQFF
DNA: TGTGCCAGCAGTTTTAGCGGGGGGCATGAGCAGTTCTTC

size: few
V: TRBV20-1
J: TRBJ1-2
D: .
CDR3: CSARDRGALHGYTF
DNA: TGCAGTGCTAGAGATCGGGGGGCGCTTCATGGCTACACCTTC

size: many
V: TRBV30
J: TRBJ1-1
D: .
CDR3: CAWSPGTPEAFF
DNA: TGTGCCTGGAGCCCCGGGACACCTGAAGCTTTCTTT

size: many
V: TRBV13
J: TRBJ1-6
D: .
CDR3: CASSPDTNSPLHF
DNA: TGTGCCAGCAGCCCGGACACGAATTCACCCCTCCACTTT

size: many
V: TRBV6-6
J: TRBJ1-1
D: TRBD1
CDR3: CASSYLGQGNPFF
DNA: TGTGCCAGCAGTTATTTAGGACAGGGTAATCCTTTCTTT

size: few
V: TRBV2
J: TRBJ1-5
D: .
CDR3: CASTMRGGNQPQHF
DNA: TGTGCCAGCACCATGCGGGGAGGCAATCAGCCCCAGCATTTT

size: many
V: TRBV9
J: TRBJ1-1
D: TRBD1
CDR3: CASSTGQGVNTEAFF
DNA: TGTGCCAGCAGCACAGGACAGGGCGTCAACACTGAAGCTTTCTTT

size: many
V: TRBV6-1
J: TRBJ2-3
D: .
CDR3: CASIGPDTQYF
DNA: TGTGCCAGCATAGGCCCGGATACGCAGTATTTT

size: .
V: TRBV2
J: TRBJ2-2
D: TRBD2
CDR3: CASSYTSGNTGELFF
DNA: TGTGCCAGCAGTTATACTAGCGGGAACACCGGGGAGCTGTTTTTT

size: many
V: TRBV15
J: TRBJ2-7
D: TRBD2
CDR3: CATSREGGGEQYF
DNA: TGTGCCACCAGCAGAGAGGGGGGGGGCGAGCAGTACTTC

size: many
V: TRBV29-1
J: TRBJ2-7
D: TRBD1
CDR3: CSAIDREGVGSYEQYF
DNA: TGCAGCGCGATCGACAGGGAAGGAGTTGGGTCCTACGAGCAGTACTTC

size: many
V: TRBV29-1
J: TRBJ1-1
D: .
CDR3: CSASDLLGEAFF
DNA: TGCAGCGCGTCGGATTTACTCGGGGAAGCTTTCTTT

size: many
V: TRBV7-2
J: TRBJ2-3
D: TRBD2
CDR3: CASSATGSSGGSTQYF
DNA: TGTGCCAGCAGTGCTACAGGGTCTAGCGGGGGGTCGACGCAGTATTTT

size: many
V: TRBV3-1
J: TRBJ1-5
D: TRBD1
CDR3: CASSLGQGGTNNQPQHF
DNA: TGTGCCAGCAGCCTAGGACAGGGAGGGACCAACAATCAGCCCCAGCATTTT

size: many
V: TRBV2
J: TRBJ2-1
D: TRBD2
CDR3: CASSERRGAYNEQFF
DNA: TGTGCCAGCAGTGAGCGGCGGGGGGCCTACAATGAGCAGTTCTTC

size: many
V: TRBV25-1
J: TRBJ1-4
D: .
CDR3: CARRTTGTNEKLFF
DNA: TGTGCCAGAAGGACAACAGGGACTAATGAAAAACTGTTTTTT

size: .
V: TRBV5-1
J: TRBJ2-7
D: .
CDR3: CASSSGPSSYEQYF
DNA: TGCGCCAGCAGCTCAGGGCCTTCCTCCTACGAGCAGTACTTC

size: many
V: TRBV6-5
J: TRBJ2-7
D: .
CDR3: CASSYGMASSYEQYF
DNA: TGTGCCAGCAGTTACGGAATGGCAAGCTCCTACGAGCAGTACTTC

size: many
V: TRBV25-1
J: TRBJ2-1
D: .
CDR3: CASSGGRGASNEQFF
DNA: TGTGCCAGCAGTGGCGGCAGGGGGGCCTCCAATGAGCAGTTCTTC

size: many
V: TRBV12-3/TRBV12-4
J: TRBJ2-3
D: .
CDR3: CASSLNPSQDTQYF
DNA: TGTGCCAGCAGTTTAAATCCCTCTCAGGATACGCAGTATTTT

size: few
V: TRBV9
J: TRBJ2-7
D: TRBD1
CDR3: CASSVGDRSYEQYF
DNA: TGTGCCAGCAGCGTAGGGGACAGGAGCTACGAGCAGTACTTC

size: many
V: TRBV29-1
J: TRBJ1-2
D: .
CDR3: CSASTSGYGYTF
DNA: TGCAGCGCGTCAACGTCAGGTTATGGCTACACCTTC

size: few
V: TRBV4-1
J: TRBJ1-2
D: .
CDR3: CASSHPSGRLDGYTF
DNA: TGCGCCAGCAGCCATCCCAGCGGGCGCCTTGATGGCTACACCTTC

size: few
V: TRBV12-3/TRBV12-4
J: TRBJ2-1
D: TRBD2
CDR3: CASTPHLAGVYNEQFF
DNA: TGTGCCAGCACCCCCCATCTAGCGGGGGTATACAATGAGCAGTTCTTC

size: many
V: TRBV4-1
J: TRBJ1-5
D: .
CDR3: CASSQVVSGPRGQPQHF
DNA: TGCGCCAGCAGCCAAGTTGTTTCTGGGCCCAGGGGTCAGCCCCAGCATTTT

size: few
V: TRBV6-5
J: TRBJ2-7
D: .
CDR3: CASSYSAAAREDEQYF
DNA: TGTGCCAGCAGTTACTCGGCGGCAGCCAGGGAGGACGAGCAGTACTTC

size: many
V: TRBV6-5
J: TRBJ2-5
D: .
CDR3: CASTADYGETQYF
DNA: TGTGCCAGCACCGCGGACTATGGAGAGACCCAGTACTTC

size: many
V: TRBV12-5
J: TRBJ1-6
D: .
CDR3: CASGLEGASSPLHF
DNA: TGTGCTAGTGGTTTGGAAGGGGCGAGTTCACCCCTCCACTTT

size: few
V: TRBV4-2
J: TRBJ1-1
D: .
CDR3: CASSQEMPTNTEAFF
DNA: TGTGCCAGCAGCCAGGAGATGCCCACGAACACTGAAGCTTTCTTT

size: .
V: TRBV12-3/TRBV12-4
J: TRBJ2-2
D: TRBD1
CDR3: CASTGTGNPGELFF
DNA: TGTGCCAGCACCGGGACAGGGAATCCCGGGGAGCTGTTTTTT

size: many
V: TRBV20-1
J: TRBJ2-2
D: .
CDR3: CSAGNTGELFF
DNA: TGCAGTGCTGGCAACACCGGGGAGCTGTTTTTT

size: many
V: TRBV5-1
J: TRBJ2-5
D: .
CDR3: CASSLDETQYF
DNA: TGCGCCAGCAGCTTAGACGAGACCCAGTACTTC

size: many
V: TRBV29-1
J: TRBJ2-3
D: .
CDR3: CSVEESVAQYF
DNA: TGCAGCGTTGAAGAGAGCGTAGCGCAGTATTTT

size: many
V: TRBV20-1
J: TRBJ2-3
D: TRBD2
CDR3: CSARPTSGGSTDTQYF
DNA: TGCAGTGCTAGACCAACTAGCGGGGGCTCCACAGATACGCAGTATTTT